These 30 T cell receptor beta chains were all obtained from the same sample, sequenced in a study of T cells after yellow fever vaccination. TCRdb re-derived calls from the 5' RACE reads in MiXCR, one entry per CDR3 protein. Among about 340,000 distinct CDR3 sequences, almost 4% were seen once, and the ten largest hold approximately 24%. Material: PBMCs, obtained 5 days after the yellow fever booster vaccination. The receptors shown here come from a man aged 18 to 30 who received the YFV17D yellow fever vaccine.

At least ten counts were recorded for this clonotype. This chain's CDR3 is CASSQGSGYTF. CDR3 nucleotides: TGCGCCAGCAGCCAAGGTAGTGGCTACACCTTC. The chain uses TRBV4-1 and TRBJ1-2; D is unclear. Germline V lookup: CDR1 MGHRA, CDR2 YSYEKL. The CDR3 is 11 amino acids. Trimming left V 1 base short and J 7 bases short, with 4 bases between.

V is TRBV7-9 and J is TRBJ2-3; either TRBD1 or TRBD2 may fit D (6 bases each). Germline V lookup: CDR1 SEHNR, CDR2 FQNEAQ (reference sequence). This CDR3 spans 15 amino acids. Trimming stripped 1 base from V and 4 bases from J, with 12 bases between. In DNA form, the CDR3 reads TGTGCCAGCAGCTTAGTCAAGGGGGGTGCAGATACGCAGTATTTT. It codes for CASSLVKGGADTQYF.

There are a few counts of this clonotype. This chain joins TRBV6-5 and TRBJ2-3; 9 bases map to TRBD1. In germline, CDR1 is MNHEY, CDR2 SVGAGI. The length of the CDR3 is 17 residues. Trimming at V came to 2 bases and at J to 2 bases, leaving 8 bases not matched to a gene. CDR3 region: CASSYPGTGPFTDTQYF. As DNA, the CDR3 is TGTGCCAGCAGTTACCCGGGGACAGGGCCTTTCACAGATACGCAGTATTTT.

In DNA, the CDR3 is TGCGCCAGCAGTGACTCAGCAAGGGGGCTCTCAATAGCCAAAAACATTCAGTACTTC. As protein: CASSDSARGLSIAKNIQYF. The J gene is TRBJ2-4, the V gene TRBV10-2; 7 bases are shared with TRBD1. Trimming removed 3 bases from V and 0 bases from J; junction bases left unmatched: 14. The CDR3 has 19 residues. Per the germline V gene, CDR1 is WSHSY and CDR2 is SAAADI.

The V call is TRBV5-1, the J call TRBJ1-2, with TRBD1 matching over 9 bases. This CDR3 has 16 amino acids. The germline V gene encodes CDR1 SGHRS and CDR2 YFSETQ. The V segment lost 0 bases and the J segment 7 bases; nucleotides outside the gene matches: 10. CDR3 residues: CASSLEPGQGNSGYTF. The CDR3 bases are TGCGCCAGCAGCTTGGAGCCGGGACAGGGAAATAGTGGCTACACCTTC.

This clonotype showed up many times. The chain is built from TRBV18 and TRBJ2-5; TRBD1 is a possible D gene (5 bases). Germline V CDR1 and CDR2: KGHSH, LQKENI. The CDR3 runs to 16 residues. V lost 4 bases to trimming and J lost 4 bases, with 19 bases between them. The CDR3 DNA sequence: TGTGCCAGCTCACAAAGACAGCCAAAAGATCGAGAGACCCAGTACTTC. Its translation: CASSQRQPKDRETQYF.

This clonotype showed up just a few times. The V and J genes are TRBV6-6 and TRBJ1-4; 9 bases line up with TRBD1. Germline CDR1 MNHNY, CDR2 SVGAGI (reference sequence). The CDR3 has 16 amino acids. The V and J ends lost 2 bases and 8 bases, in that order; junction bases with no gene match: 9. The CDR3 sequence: CASSYRTGAEYEKLFF. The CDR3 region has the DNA TGTGCCAGCAGTTACAGGACAGGGGCGGAGTACGAAAAACTGTTTTTT.

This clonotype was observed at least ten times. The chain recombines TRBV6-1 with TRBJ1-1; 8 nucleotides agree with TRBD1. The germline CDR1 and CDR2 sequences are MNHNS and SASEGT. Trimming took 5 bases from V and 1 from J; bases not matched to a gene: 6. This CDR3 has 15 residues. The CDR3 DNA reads TGTGCCAGCAGTCAACTGACAGGGGCGAACACTGAAGCTTTCTTT. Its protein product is CASSQLTGANTEAFF.

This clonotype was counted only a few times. For the CDR3, the DNA is TGTGCCACCAGTGATGGGGGGACAGGCGGGGATACGCAGTATTTT. It yields the protein CATSDGGTGGDTQYF. The chain has TRBV24-1 and TRBJ2-3; 8 nucleotides align to TRBD1. The CDR3 contains 15 residues. Germline CDR1 reads KGHDR; CDR2 reads SFDVKD. Trimming removed 3 bases from V and 6 bases from J; junction bases left unmatched: 7.

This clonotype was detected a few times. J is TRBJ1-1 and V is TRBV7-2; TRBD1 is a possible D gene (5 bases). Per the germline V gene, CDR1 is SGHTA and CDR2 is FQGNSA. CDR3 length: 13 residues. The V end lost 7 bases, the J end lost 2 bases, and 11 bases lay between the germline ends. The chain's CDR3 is CASTFQGNTEAFF. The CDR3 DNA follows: TGTGCCAGCACCTTCCAGGGAAACACTGAAGCTTTCTTT.

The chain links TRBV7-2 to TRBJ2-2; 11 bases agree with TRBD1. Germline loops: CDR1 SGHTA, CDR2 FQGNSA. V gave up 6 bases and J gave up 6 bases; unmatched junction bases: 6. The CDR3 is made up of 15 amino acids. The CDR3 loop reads CASRVPGQGAGELFF. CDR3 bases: TGTGCCAGCAGGGTCCCGGGACAGGGGGCCGGGGAGCTGTTTTTT.

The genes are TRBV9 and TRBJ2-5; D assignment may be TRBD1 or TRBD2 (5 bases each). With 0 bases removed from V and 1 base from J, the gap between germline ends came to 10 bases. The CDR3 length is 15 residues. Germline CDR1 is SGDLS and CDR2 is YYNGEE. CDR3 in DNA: TGTGCCAGCAGCGTAGTTGGGACGGCCCAAGAGACCCAGTACTTC. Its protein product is CASSVVGTAQETQYF.

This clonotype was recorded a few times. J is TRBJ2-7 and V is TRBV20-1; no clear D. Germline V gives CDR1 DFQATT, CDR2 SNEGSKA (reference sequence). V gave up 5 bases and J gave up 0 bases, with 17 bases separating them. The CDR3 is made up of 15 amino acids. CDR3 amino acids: CSARKGFLSSYEQYV. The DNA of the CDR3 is TGCAGTGCTCGCAAGGGCTTTCTAAGCTCCTACGAGCAGTACGTC.

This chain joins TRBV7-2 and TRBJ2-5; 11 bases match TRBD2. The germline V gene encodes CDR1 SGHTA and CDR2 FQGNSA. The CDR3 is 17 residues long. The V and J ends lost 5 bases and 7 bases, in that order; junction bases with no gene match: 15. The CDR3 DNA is TGTGCCAGCAGCCCCGGTGGGACTAGCGGAAAAGCTGGGACCCAGTACTTC. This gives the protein CASSPGGTSGKAGTQYF.

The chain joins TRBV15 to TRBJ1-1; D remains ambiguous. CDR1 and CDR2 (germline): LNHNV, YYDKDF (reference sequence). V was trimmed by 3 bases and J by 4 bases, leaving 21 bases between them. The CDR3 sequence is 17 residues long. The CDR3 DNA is TGTGCCACCAGCAGTCCTCCGCTCGGGCCTTGGGGCACTGAAGCTTTCTTT. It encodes CATSSPPLGPWGTEAFF.

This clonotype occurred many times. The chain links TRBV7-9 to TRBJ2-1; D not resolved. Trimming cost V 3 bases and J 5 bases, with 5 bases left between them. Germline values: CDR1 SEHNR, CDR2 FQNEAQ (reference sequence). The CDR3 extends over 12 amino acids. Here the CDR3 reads CASSFGHNEQFF. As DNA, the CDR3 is TGTGCCAGCAGCTTCGGGCACAATGAGCAGTTCTTC.

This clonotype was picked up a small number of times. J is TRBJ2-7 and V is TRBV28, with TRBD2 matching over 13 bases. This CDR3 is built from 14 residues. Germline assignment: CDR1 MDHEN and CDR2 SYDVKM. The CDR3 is CASSFLTGLAGVRV. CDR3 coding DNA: TGTGCCAGCAGTTTCCTCACCGGACTAGCGGGGGTTCGCGTC.

CDR3: CSAAGTRVNQPQHF. CDR3 nucleotide sequence: TGCAGTGCCGCCGGGACAAGGGTGAATCAGCCCCAGCATTTT. This chain joins TRBV20-1 and TRBJ1-5; D may be TRBD1 (6 bases). Germline-derived CDR1 and CDR2 are DFQATT and SNEGSKA (reference sequence). The V end lost 6 bases, the J end lost 4 bases, and 16 bases lay between the germline ends. This CDR3 comprises 14 residues.

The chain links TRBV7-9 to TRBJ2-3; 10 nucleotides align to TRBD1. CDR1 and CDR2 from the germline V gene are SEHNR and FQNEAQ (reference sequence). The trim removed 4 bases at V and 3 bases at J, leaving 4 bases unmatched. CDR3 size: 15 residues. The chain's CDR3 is CASSWGDRGTDTQYF. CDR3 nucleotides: TGTGCCAGCAGCTGGGGGGACAGGGGAACAGATACGCAGTATTTT.

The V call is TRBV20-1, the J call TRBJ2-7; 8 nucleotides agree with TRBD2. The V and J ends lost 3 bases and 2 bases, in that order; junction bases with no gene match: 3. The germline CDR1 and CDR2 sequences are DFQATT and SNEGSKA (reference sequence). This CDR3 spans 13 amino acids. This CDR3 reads CSARVGGAYEQYF. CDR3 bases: TGCAGTGCTAGGGTCGGGGGGGCCTACGAGCAGTACTTC.

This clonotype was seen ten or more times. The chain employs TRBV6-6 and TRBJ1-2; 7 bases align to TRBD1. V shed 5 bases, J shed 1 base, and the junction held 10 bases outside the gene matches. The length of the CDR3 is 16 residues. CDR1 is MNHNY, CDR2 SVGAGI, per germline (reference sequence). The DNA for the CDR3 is TGTGCCAGCAGTACGACCCGGGGGACAGATAACTATGGCTACACCTTC. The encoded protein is CASSTTRGTDNYGYTF.

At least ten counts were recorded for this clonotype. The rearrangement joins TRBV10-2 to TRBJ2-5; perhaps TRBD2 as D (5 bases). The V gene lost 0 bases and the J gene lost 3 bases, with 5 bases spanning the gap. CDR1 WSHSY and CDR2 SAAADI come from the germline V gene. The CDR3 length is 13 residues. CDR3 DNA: TGCGCCAGCAGTGAGTCGGGAGAAGAGACCCAGTACTTC. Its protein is CASSESGEETQYF.

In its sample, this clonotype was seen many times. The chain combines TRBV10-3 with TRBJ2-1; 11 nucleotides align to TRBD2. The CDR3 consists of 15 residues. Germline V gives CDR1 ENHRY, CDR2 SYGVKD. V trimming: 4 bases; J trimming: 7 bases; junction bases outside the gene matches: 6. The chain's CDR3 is CAISGSTSGVNEQFF. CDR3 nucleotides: TGTGCCATCAGTGGTTCGACTAGCGGGGTAAATGAGCAGTTCTTC.

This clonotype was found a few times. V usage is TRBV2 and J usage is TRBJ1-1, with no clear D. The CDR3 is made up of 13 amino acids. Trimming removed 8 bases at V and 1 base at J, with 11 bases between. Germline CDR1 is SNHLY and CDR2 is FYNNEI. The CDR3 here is CASLDGTNTEAFF. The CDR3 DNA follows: TGTGCCAGCTTAGACGGAACGAACACTGAAGCTTTCTTT.

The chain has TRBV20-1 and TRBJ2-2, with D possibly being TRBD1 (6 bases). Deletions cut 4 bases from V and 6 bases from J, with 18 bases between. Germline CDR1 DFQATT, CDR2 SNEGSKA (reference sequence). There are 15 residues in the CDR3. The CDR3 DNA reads TGCAGTGCTATTACGGGGCCAGGGGACGCCGGGGAGCTGTTTTTT. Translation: CSAITGPGDAGELFF.

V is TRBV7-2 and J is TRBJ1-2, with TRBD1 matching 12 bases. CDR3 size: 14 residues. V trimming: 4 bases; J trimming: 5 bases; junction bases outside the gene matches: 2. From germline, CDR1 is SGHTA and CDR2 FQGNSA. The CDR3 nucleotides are TGTGCCAGCAGCTGGGACAGGGGGCTTTATGGCTACACCTTC. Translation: CASSWDRGLYGYTF.

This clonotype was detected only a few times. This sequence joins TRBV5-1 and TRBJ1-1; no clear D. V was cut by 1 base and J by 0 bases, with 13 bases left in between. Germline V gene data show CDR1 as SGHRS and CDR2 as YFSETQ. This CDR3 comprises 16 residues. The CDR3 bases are TGCGCCAGCAGCTTGTCGGCCTCGCCCATGAACACTGAAGCTTTCTTT. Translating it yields CASSLSASPMNTEAFF.

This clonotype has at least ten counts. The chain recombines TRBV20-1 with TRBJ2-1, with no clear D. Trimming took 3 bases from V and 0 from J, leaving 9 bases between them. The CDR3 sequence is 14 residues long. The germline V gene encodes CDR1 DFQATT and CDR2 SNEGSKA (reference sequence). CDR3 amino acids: CSASLLISYNEQFF. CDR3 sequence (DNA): TGCAGTGCTAGCCTTCTGATCTCCTACAATGAGCAGTTCTTC.

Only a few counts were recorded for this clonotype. CDR3 coding DNA: TGTGCCAGCAGCCACTGGGACCACAAGGAGCAGTACTTC. Amino acid sequence: CASSHWDHKEQYF. V gene TRBV5-6 combines with J gene TRBJ2-7; D is possibly TRBD1 or TRBD2 (5 bases each). CDR3 length: 13 residues. Germline V gives CDR1 SGHDT, CDR2 YYEEEE. V lost 4 bases and J 7 bases, leaving 15 bases between the germline ends.

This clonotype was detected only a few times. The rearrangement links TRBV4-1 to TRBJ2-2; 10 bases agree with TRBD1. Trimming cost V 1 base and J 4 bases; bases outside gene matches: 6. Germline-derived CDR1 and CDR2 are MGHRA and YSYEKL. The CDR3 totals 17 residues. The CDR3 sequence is CASSQAPTGGLTGELFF. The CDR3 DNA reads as TGCGCCAGCAGCCAAGCTCCGACAGGGGGCCTCACCGGGGAGCTGTTTTTT.